The clone carrying this T cell receptor beta chain was seen a handful of times. The record originates from a study of identical twins. Template switching created a universal primer site, and the cDNA included unique molecular identifiers. TCRdb fed the 5' RACE reads into MiXCR, producing one record per CDR3 protein. The sample has about 470,000 distinct CDR3 sequences, 24% seen once; the top ten hold roughly 3%. The sample was also reused in another study, on T cells expressing NK-cell markers. That paper notes: Repertoire data for TCR beta were derived from sorted T cells (CD3+CD56+NKG2C+, CD3+CD56+NKG2C- and CD3+CD56-NKG2C+). Seven HCMV-seropositive donors and one seronegative donor made up the eight sequenced donors.

Input material: CD4+ T cells sorted from blood. The source is a woman under 30 in good health.

As DNA, the CDR3 is TGTGCCAGCAGCCATCCCGGACAGCTCGGGGCCAACGTCCTGACTTTC. Translating it yields CASSHPGQLGANVLTF. The V and J genes are TRBV14 and TRBJ2-6, with D perhaps TRBD1 (6 bases). Trimming removed 3 bases from V and 4 bases from J, with 13 bases in between. Germline V CDR1 and CDR2: SGHDN, FVKESK. The CDR3 runs to 16 residues. Based on the CDR3 plus reference TRBV14 and TRBJ2-6, the full variable domain is EAGVTQFPSHSVIEKGQTVTLRCDPISGHDNLYWYRRVMGKEIKFLLHFVKESKQDESGMPNNRFLAERTGGTYSTLKVQPAELEDSGVYFCASSHPGQLGANVLTFGAGSRLTVL.